This T cell receptor (beta chain) was sequenced for a study of blood T cell repertoires in COVID-19. Turning to the study itself: COVID-19 samples collected from the United States, Italy and Spain covered acute and convalescent phases. In each case, the material was cDNA or gDNA derived from T cells, B-cell-depleted T cells, or PBMCs.

The J segment lost 1 base and the V segment lost 0 bases, leaving 4 bases of the junction unmatched. Germline assignment: CDR1 MGHRA and CDR2 YSYEKL. This CDR3 comprises 16 residues. Per the study methods: Estimated nucleated cell counts came from reference gene primer amplification. TCRdb's copy holds only in-frame clones and misses some; the assay was immunoSEQ multiplex PCR. That table gives V, J and clone size, and the DNA gave D and trimming. Among approximately 110,000 clones, 84% were seen once, and the ten largest hold roughly 8.1%. The sample was peripheral blood. V usage is TRBV4-1 and J usage is TRBJ2-7, with 9 bases lining up with TRBD2. This TCR was recovered from a woman in her 40s with acute or convalescent COVID-19. CDR3 amino acids: CASSQELLAGSYEQYF. In nucleotides, the CDR3 is TGCGCCAGCAGCCAAGAGTTGCTAGCGGGGTCCTACGAGCAGTACTTC.